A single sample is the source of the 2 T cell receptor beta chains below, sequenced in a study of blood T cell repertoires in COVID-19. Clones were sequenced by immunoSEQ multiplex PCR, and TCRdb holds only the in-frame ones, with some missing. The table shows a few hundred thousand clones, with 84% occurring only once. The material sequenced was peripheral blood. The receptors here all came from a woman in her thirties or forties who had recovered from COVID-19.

CDR3: CAWSWGGRTDTQYF. CDR3 nucleotides: TGTGCCTGGAGTTGGGGGGGGCGCACAGATACGCAGTATTTT. V and J are TRBV30 and TRBJ2-3; weak D call: TRBD2 (7 bases). This CDR3 spans 14 amino acids. Looked up from germline, CDR1 is GTSNPN and CDR2 is SVGIG (reference sequence). Trimming removed 2 bases from V and 1 base from J, with 10 bases in between.

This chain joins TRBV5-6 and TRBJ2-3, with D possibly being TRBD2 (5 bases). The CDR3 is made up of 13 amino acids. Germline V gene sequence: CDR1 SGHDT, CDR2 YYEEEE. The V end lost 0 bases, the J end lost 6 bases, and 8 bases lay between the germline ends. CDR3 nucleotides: TGTGCCAGCAGCTTGGAGCGGTGGGATACGCAGTATTTT. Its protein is CASSLERWDTQYF.